This T cell receptor (beta chain) was identified during a study of metastatic and nonmetastatic thyroid tumors. Looking at the study overall: The study looked at repertoires side by side in blood and in tumor or nodule tissue from malignant and benign thyroid patients. General study results and limits: Benign nodules reportedly had significantly lower TCR beta diversity than malignant thyroid tumors in blood and tumor.

Germline V CDR1 and CDR2: SGDLS, YYNGEE. The junction had 9 bases not matched to a gene; V was cut back by 4 bases and J by 1 base. CDR3 size: 18 residues. Original handling: A papillary thyroid cancer distant-metastasis classifier was built from CDR3 differences across clinicopathological groups. TCRdb re-called clones from the PCR reads using MiXCR. TCRdb's processing, not the authors', yielded these V and J calls. Of about 93,000 clones detected, about 12% appear once; the ten largest clones hold approximately 10%. This clone was detected a few times. Antigen specificity is unknown. No patient received treatment before thyroid surgery.

Sequenced material: blood. This chain uses TRBV9 with TRBJ2-1; 12 bases are a match to TRBD2. The source of this sequence is a female donor with papillary thyroid cancer or a benign thyroid nodule (not recorded which). Some clones in this sample may be carry-over from other donors' samples. The CDR3 is CASSTTSGGLSSYNEQFF. The CDR3 DNA is TGTGCCAGCAGCACGACTAGCGGGGGCTTATCGTCCTACAATGAGCAGTTCTTC.